Listed below are T cell receptor beta chains from one sample, sequenced in a study of T cell responses to AZD1222 COVID-19 vaccine. Using immunoSEQ multiplex PCR, the repertoire was profiled, and TCRdb retains in-frame clones only, with some absent. There are some 120,000 clones in the sample; roughly 90% occur only once, and 4.5% to 7% lies in the top ten. The sequencing used peripheral blood, collected 28 days after the second AZD1222 dose. These receptors were collected from an adult who received the AZD1222 COVID-19 vaccine. Each CDR3 is given with its conserved first and last residue. D genes are given only for firm matches. The size field is filled for only some rows; it gives once, few, many or a size class.

clone size	V gene	D gene	J gene	CDR3 length	CDR3 protein	CDR3 DNA
.	TRBV27	TRBD1	TRBJ2-4	19	CASSPRTGGAVEAKNIQYF	TGTGCCAGCAGTCCGAGGACAGGGGGCGCGGTTGAAGCCAAAAACATTCAGTACTTC
.	TRBV5-1	.	TRBJ1-5	14	CASSFGEGNQPQHF	TGCGCCAGCAGCTTTGGGGAGGGCAATCAGCCCCAGCATTTT
.	TRBV30	TRBD1	TRBJ1-5	13	CAWSGQGIQPQHF	TGTGCCTGGAGTGGACAGGGGATTCAGCCCCAGCATTTT
once	TRBV19	.	TRBJ2-1	15	CASSDGAGSYNEQFF	TGTGCCAGTAGTGACGGGGCCGGCTCCTACAATGAGCAGTTCTTC
.	TRBV2	TRBD1	TRBJ1-4	14	CASSEQGADEKLFF	TGTGCCAGCAGTGAACAGGGGGCAGATGAAAAACTGTTTTTT
.	TRBV10-3	.	TRBJ1-1	12	CAISDPPTEAFF	TGTGCCATCAGTGATCCCCCCACTGAAGCTTTCTTT
.	TRBV11-3	TRBD1	TRBJ2-3	18	CASSLVGLGDRYTDTQYF	TGTGCCAGCAGCTTAGTAGGACTGGGGGACAGATACACAGATACGCAGTATTTT
once	TRBV6-5	.	TRBJ1-2	14	CASTRSVTWDGYTF	TGTGCCAGCACCCGATCGGTGACCTGGGACGGCTACACCTTC
.	TRBV28	.	TRBJ1-1	15	CASSLVGGKDTEAFF	TGTGCCAGCAGTTTGGTAGGGGGAAAGGACACTGAAGCTTTCTTT
.	TRBV28	TRBD1	TRBJ1-4	16	CASSPGQGRPNEKLFF	TGTGCCAGCAGCCCAGGACAGGGTCGGCCTAATGAAAAACTGTTTTTT
.	TRBV28	.	TRBJ2-1	12	CATQRSHNEQFF	TGTGCCACACAGCGGTCCCACAATGAGCAGTTCTTC
.	TRBV2	.	TRBJ2-5	15	CASRGVRGLQETQYF	TGTGCCAGCAGGGGGGTCCGGGGGCTCCAAGAGACCCAGTACTTC
.	TRBV3-1/TRBV3-2	.	TRBJ2-7	12	CASSHFDYEQYF	TGTGCCAGCAGCCATTTTGACTACGAGCAGTACTTC
.	TRBV6-6	.	TRBJ2-7	14	CASSSPGTIYEQYF	TGTGCCAGCAGTTCCCCCGGGACAATCTACGAGCAGTACTTC
.	TRBV28	.	TRBJ1-5	14	CASSLSNSNQPQHF	TGTGCCAGCAGTTTATCTAATAGCAATCAGCCCCAGCATTTT
few	TRBV2	.	TRBJ1-3	14	CASSGRLTGNTIYF	TGTGCCAGCAGTGGACGCCTGACTGGAAACACCATATATTTT
.	TRBV6-5	.	TRBJ1-4	15	CASRRTRVTNEKLFF	TGTGCCAGCAGACGAACCAGGGTAACTAATGAAAAACTGTTTTTT
.	TRBV4-1	TRBD1	TRBJ1-2	19	CASSQGRMRTRDRGYGYTF	TGCGCCAGCAGCCAAGGCAGAATGAGGACCCGGGACAGGGGCTATGGCTACACCTTC
.	TRBV18	.	TRBJ2-7	13	CASSPFQEDEQYF	TGTGCCAGCTCACCTTTTCAGGAGGACGAGCAGTACTTC
.	TRBV5-1	TRBD1	TRBJ2-1	13	CASGTGAYNEQFF	TGCGCCAGCGGGACAGGGGCTTACAATGAGCAGTTCTTC
.	TRBV7-9	TRBD1	TRBJ1-6	16	CASSLKGDRGGSPLHF	TGTGCCAGCAGCTTAAAGGGAGACAGGGGAGGTTCACCCCTCCACTTT
.	TRBV18	TRBD2	TRBJ2-1	17	CASSPLGLAGGPDEQFF	TGTGCCAGCTCACCATTAGGGCTAGCGGGGGGGCCTGATGAGCAGTTCTTC
.	TRBV7-3	.	TRBJ2-1	15	CASSQGTVSYNEQFF	TGTGCCAGCAGCCAGGGGACGGTCTCCTACAATGAGCAGTTCTTC
.	TRBV6-1	.	TRBJ1-2	13	CASSEVQGRGYTF	TGTGCCAGCAGTGAAGTCCAGGGGAGAGGCTACACCTTC
.	TRBV27	.	TRBJ1-1	13	CASSLGANTEAFF	TGTGCCAGCAGTTTAGGGGCCAACACTGAAGCTTTCTTT
once	TRBV5-1	TRBD1	TRBJ2-3	16	CASSLVGTGGRDTQYF	TGCGCCAGCAGCTTGGTCGGAACAGGGGGCAGAGATACGCAGTATTTT
.	TRBV28	.	TRBJ1-2	15	CASSLSGRDGYGYTF	TGTGCCAGCAGTTTATCGGGCAGGGACGGGTATGGCTACACCTTC
.	TRBV10-3	.	TRBJ2-7	16	CAISEGLVYEGTEQYF	TGTGCCATCAGTGAGGGGTTAGTGTATGAGGGCACCGAGCAGTACTTC
.	TRBV27	TRBD1	TRBJ1-5	15	CASSPRQGSNQPQHF	TGTGCCAGCAGTCCGCGACAGGGTAGCAATCAGCCCCAGCATTTT
.	TRBV18	TRBD2	TRBJ2-3	16	CASSLLTSGLTDTQYF	TGTGCCAGCTCACTACTGACTAGCGGCCTAACAGATACGCAGTATTTT
.	TRBV2	.	TRBJ1-6	15	CASSSQGSGNSPLHF	TGTGCCAGCAGTTCCCAGGGGTCGGGGAATTCACCCCTCCACTTT
.	TRBV13	TRBD1	TRBJ2-7	15	CASSSWTGPGSEQYF	TGTGCCAGCAGCTCGTGGACAGGGCCTGGTTCCGAGCAGTACTTC
.	TRBV10-3	TRBD2	TRBJ2-3	16	CAIRDGGLAGVDTQYF	TGTGCCATCAGGGATGGGGGACTAGCGGGAGTTGATACGCAGTATTTT
.	TRBV10-3	.	TRBJ1-2	13	CAISTGMNYGYTF	TGTGCCATCAGCACAGGGATGAACTATGGCTACACCTTC
.	TRBV27	.	TRBJ2-7	14	CASSLGAGSYEQYF	TGTGCCAGCAGTTTAGGTGCTGGATCCTACGAGCAGTACTTC
.	TRBV7-2	.	TRBJ2-1	15	CASSLAVGVYNEQFF	TGTGCCAGCAGCTTAGCAGTGGGGGTATACAATGAGCAGTTCTTC
.	TRBV18	.	TRBJ1-4	14	CASSPYRDDEKLFF	TGTGCCAGCTCACCCTACAGGGATGATGAAAAACTGTTTTTT
.	TRBV9	TRBD2	TRBJ2-1	13	CASSGPGGLEQFF	TGTGCCAGCAGCGGACCGGGGGGGCTTGAGCAGTTCTTC
.	TRBV12-3/TRBV12-4	TRBD1	TRBJ1-2	13	CASSLGDSYGYTF	TGTGCCAGCAGTTTGGGGGACAGCTATGGCTACACCTTC
.	TRBV7-9	.	TRBJ1-2	12	CASSLEVYGYTF	TGTGCCAGCAGCTTAGAGGTTTATGGCTACACCTTC
.	TRBV4-3	.	TRBJ2-2	16	CASSQFNPGNTGELFF	TGCGCCAGCAGCCAATTTAATCCAGGGAACACCGGGGAGCTGTTTTTT
.	TRBV12-3/TRBV12-4	.	TRBJ1-1	13	CASIPRMNTEAFF	TGTGCCAGCATCCCACGGATGAACACTGAAGCTTTCTTT